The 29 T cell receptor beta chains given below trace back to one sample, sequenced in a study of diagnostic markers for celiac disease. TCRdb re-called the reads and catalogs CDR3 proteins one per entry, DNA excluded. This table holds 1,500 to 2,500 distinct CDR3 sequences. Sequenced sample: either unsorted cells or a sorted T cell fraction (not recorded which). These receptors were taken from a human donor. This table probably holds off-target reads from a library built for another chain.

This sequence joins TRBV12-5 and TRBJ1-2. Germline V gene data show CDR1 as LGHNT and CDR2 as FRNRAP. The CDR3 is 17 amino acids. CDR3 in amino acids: CASGLVLGAATNYGYTF.

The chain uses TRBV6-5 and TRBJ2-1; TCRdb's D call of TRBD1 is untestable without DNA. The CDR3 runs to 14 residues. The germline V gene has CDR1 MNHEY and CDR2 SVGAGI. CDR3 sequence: CASIRQGAGNEQFF.

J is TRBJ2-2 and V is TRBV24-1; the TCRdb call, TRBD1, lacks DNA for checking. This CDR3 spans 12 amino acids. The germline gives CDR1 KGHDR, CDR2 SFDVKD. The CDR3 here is CATSARDGELFF.

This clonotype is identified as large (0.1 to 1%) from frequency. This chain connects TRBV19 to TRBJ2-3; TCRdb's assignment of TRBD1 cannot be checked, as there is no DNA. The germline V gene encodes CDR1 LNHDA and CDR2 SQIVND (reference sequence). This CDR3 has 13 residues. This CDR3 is CASSIAGSDTQYF.

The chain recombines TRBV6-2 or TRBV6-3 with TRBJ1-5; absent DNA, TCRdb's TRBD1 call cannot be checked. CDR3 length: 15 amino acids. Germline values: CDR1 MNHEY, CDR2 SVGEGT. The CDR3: CASSSTGGSNQPQHF.

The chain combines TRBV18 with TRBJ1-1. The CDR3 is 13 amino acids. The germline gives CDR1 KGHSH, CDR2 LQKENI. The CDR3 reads CASSPRRDTEAFF.

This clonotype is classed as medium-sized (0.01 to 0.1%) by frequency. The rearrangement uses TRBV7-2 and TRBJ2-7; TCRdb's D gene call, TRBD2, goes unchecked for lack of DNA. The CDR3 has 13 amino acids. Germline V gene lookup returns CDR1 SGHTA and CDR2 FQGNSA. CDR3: CASRPLGRGEDYF.

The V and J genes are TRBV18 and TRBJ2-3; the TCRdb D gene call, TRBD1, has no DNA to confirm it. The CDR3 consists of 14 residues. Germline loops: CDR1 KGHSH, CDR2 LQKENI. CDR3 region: CASSLDRSTDTQYF. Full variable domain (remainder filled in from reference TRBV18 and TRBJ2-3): NAGVMQNPRHLVRRRGQEARLRCSPMKGHSHVYWYRQLPEEGLKFMVYLQKENIIDESGMPKERFSAEFPKEGPSILRIQQVVRGDSAAYFCASSLDRSTDTQYFGPGTRLTVL.

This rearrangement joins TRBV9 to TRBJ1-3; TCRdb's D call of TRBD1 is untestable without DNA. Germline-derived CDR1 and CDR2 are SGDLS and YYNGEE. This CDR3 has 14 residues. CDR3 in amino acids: CASSPLGSGNTIYF.

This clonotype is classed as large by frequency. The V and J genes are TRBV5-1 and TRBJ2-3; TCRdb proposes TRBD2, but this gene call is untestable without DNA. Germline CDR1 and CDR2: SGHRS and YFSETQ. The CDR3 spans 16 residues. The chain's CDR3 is CASSLGTSGGTDTQYF.

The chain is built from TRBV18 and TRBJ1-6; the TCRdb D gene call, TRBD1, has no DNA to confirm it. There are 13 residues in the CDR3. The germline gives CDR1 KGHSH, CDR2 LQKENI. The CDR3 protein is CASSPGGNSPLHF.

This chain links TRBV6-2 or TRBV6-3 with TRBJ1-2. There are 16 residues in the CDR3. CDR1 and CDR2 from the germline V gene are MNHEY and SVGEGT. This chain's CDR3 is CASSPGLAYVNYGYTF.

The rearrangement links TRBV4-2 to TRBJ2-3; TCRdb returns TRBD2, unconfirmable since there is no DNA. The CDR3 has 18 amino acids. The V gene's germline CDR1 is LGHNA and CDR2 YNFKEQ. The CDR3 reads CASSQDRSSGGSTDTQYF.

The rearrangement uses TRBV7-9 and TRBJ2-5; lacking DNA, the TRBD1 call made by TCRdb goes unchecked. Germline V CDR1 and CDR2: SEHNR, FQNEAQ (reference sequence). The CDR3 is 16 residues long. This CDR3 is CSSSLGRQILQETQYF.

The CDR3 sequence is CASSLSDGGYQPQHF. This chain connects TRBV7-8 to TRBJ1-5; lacking DNA, the TRBD1 call made by TCRdb goes unchecked. CDR3 length: 15 amino acids. Germline CDR1 SGHVS, CDR2 FQNEAQ.

CDR3 sequence reads: CASSLTVSGNTEAFF. This chain connects TRBV28 to TRBJ1-1. The CDR3 has 15 amino acids. Per the germline V gene, CDR1 is MDHEN and CDR2 is SYDVKM.

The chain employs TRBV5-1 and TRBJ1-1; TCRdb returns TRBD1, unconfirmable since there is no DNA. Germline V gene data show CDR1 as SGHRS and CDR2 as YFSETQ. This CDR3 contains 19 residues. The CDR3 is CASSLGQGRVRTMNTEAFF. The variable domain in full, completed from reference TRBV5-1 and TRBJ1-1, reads KAGVTQTPRYLIKTRGQQVTLSCSPISGHRSVSWYQQTPGQGLQFLFEYFSETQRNKGNFPGRFSGRQFSNSRSEMNVSTLELGDSALYLCASSLGQGRVRTMNTEAFFGQGTRLTVV.

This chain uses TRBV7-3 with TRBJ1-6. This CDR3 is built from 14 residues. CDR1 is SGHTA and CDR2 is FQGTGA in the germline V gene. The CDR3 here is CASSSGPYNSPLHF.

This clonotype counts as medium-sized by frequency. The CDR3 reads CSAFTGQNSYEQYF. This chain joins TRBV20-1 and TRBJ2-7; checking the TCRdb D call of TRBD1 is not possible without DNA. The CDR3 loop spans 14 amino acids. Germline CDR1 and CDR2: DFQATT and SNEGSKA (reference sequence).

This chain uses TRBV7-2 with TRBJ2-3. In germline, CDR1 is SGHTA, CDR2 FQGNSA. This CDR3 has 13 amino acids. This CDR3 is CASSLDRTDTQYF.

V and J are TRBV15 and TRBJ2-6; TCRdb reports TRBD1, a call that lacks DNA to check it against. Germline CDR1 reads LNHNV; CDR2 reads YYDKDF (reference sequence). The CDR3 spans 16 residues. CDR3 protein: CATQKTGDSGANVLTF.

The CDR3 loop is CASSPRRTVNGEKLFF. V and J are TRBV7-2 and TRBJ1-4; TCRdb outputs TRBD1, but without DNA this stays unchecked. From germline, CDR1 is SGHTA and CDR2 FQGNSA. The CDR3 extends over 16 amino acids.

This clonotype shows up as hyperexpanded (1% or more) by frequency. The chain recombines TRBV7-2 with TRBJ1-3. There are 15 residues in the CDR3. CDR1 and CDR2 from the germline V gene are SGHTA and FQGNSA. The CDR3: CASSLDSTSGNTIYF.

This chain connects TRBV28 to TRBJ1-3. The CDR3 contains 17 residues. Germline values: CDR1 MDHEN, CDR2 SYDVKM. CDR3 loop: CASSLSRLVSLRNTIYF. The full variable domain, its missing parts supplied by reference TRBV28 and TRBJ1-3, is DVKVTQSSRYLVKRTGEKVFLECVQDMDHENMFWYRQDPGLGLRLIYFSYDVKMKEKGDIPEGYSVSREKKERFSLILESASTNQTSMYLCASSLSRLVSLRNTIYFGEGSWLTVV.

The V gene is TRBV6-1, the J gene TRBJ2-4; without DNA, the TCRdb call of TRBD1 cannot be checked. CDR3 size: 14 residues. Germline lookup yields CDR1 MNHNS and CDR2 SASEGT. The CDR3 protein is CASSEMAGGNIQYF.

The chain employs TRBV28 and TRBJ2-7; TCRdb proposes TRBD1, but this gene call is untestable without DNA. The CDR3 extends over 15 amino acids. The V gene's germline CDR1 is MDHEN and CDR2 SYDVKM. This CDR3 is CASKPGHLTSYEQYF.

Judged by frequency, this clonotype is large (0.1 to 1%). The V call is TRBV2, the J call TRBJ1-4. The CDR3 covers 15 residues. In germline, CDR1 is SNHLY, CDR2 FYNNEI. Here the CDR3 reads CASRRLAGRNEKLFF.

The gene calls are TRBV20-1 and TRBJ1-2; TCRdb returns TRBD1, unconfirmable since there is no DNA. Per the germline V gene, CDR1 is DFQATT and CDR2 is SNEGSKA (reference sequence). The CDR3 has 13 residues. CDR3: CSASDRGSYGYTF.

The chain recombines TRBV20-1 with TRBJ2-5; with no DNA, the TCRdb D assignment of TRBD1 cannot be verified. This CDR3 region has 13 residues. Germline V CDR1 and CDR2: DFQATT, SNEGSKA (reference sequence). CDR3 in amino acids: CSASPRGRETQYF.